The next 7 T cell receptor beta chains were all read from a single sample in a study of T-cell reconstitution after alpha-beta-depleted transplantation in children. Using unique molecular identifiers, the investigators prepared the TCRbeta library. One entry per CDR3 protein results from TCRdb running MiXCR on the PCR reads. Of 190,000 or so distinct CDR3 sequences in the sample, more than 14% were seen once. Sequenced material: PBMCs from the stem cell graft donor, taken from the stem cell graft. Receptors were obtained from a human donor who donated a stem cell graft to a child with acute lymphoblastic leukemia.

This clonotype has at least ten counts. The chain couples TRBV20-1 to TRBJ2-3; unclear D gene. Germline-derived CDR1 and CDR2 are DFQATT and SNEGSKA (reference sequence). V lost 5 bases to trimming and J lost 2 bases, with 8 bases between them. The CDR3 extends over 12 amino acids. The CDR3 sequence is CSAHPPTDTQYF. CDR3 DNA: TGCAGTGCTCACCCCCCCACAGATACGCAGTATTTT.

This clonotype has a handful of counts. The chain is built from TRBV11-2 and TRBJ2-1; possibly TRBD2 for D (6 bases). With 5 bases removed from V and 2 bases from J, the gap between germline ends came to 19 bases. In germline, CDR1 is SGHAT, CDR2 FQNNGV. CDR3 length: 17 residues. This chain's CDR3 is CASSRLLTGRTYNEQFF. In nucleotides, the CDR3 is TGTGCCAGCAGCCGCCTCCTGACGGGGAGGACCTACAATGAGCAGTTCTTC. Using reference TRBV11-2 and TRBJ2-1 for the parts outside the CDR3, the full variable domain is EAGVAQSPRYKIIEKRQSVAFWCNPISGHATLYWYQQILGQGPKLLIQFQNNGVVDDSQLPKDRFSAERLKGVDSTLKIQPAKLEDSAVYLCASSRLLTGRTYNEQFFGPGTRLTVL.

This clonotype occurred many times. The chain links TRBV5-1 to TRBJ2-5; tentatively, D is TRBD1 (5 bases). Trimming took off 4 bases at V and 2 bases at J, with 18 bases between the two ends. Germline V gene data show CDR1 as SGHRS and CDR2 as YFSETQ. This CDR3 is 16 amino acids long. The CDR3 is CASSPMATVPQETQYF. The DNA of the CDR3 is TGCGCCAGCAGCCCCATGGCGACAGTACCTCAAGAGACCCAGTACTTC.

The rearrangement uses TRBV23-1 and TRBJ2-2; weak D call: TRBD2 (6 bases). TRBV23-1 is identified as an open reading frame with a role that is uncertain. CDR3 length: 17 amino acids. Trimming took 2 bases from V and 1 from J, leaving 14 bases between them. CDR3 nucleotide sequence: TGCGCCAGCAGTCAACCGGGCGGCGGGAAGAACACCGGGGAGCTGTTTTTT. This gives the protein CASSQPGGGKNTGELFF.

This chain connects TRBV7-2 to TRBJ2-3; D possibly matches TRBD1 or TRBD2 (5 bases each). V was shortened by 4 bases and J by 2 bases, with 10 bases between the two germline ends. Germline V CDR1 and CDR2: SGHTA, FQGNSA. The CDR3 has 14 amino acids. CDR3 sequence (DNA): TGTGCCAGCAGCTCGGGACCAAACACAGATACGCAGTATTTT. It encodes CASSSGPNTDTQYF.

This clonotype was detected ten times or more. The V gene is TRBV6-4, the J gene TRBJ2-1; no firm D call. Germline CDR1 reads MRHNA; CDR2 reads SNTAGT. V was pared by 6 bases and J by 2 bases, with 8 bases between. CDR3 size: 13 residues. This CDR3 reads CASSREPYNEQFF. Here the CDR3 DNA reads TGTGCCAGCAGCCGTGAGCCCTACAATGAGCAGTTCTTC.

CDR3 sequence (DNA): TGTGCCAGCAGTACCGGGAGAAGGGGCATTCAGTACTTC. This encodes CASSTGRRGIQYF. This chain joins TRBV12-3 or TRBV12-4 and TRBJ2-4; tentative D call: TRBD2 (6 bases). The CDR3 spans 13 residues. Trimming took off 5 bases at V and 9 bases at J, with 14 bases between the two ends.